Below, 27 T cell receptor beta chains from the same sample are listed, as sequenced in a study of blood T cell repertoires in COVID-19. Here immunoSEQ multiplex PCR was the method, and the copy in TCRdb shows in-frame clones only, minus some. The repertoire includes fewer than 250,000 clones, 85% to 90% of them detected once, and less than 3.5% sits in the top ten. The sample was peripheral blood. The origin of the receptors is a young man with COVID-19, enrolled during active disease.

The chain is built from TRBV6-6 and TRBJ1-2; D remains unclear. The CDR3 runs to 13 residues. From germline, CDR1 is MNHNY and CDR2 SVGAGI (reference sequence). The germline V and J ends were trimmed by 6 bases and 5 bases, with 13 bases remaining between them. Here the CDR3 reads CASSQQVDYGYTF. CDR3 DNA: TGTGCCAGCAGCCAGCAGGTAGATTATGGCTACACCTTC.

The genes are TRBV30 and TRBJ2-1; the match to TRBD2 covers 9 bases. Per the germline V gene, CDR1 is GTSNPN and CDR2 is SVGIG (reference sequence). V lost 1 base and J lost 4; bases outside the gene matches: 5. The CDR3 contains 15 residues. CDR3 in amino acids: CAWSGTSGLYNEQFF. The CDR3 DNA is TGTGCCTGGAGTGGAACTAGCGGGTTGTACAATGAGCAGTTCTTC.

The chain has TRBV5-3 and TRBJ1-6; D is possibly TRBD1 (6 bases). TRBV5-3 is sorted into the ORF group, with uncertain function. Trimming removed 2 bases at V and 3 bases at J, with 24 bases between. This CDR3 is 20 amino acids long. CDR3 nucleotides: TGTGCCAGAAGCTTTCGATACAGGGACACTATACCCGTCTATAATTCACCCCTCCACTTT. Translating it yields CARSFRYRDTIPVYNSPLHF.

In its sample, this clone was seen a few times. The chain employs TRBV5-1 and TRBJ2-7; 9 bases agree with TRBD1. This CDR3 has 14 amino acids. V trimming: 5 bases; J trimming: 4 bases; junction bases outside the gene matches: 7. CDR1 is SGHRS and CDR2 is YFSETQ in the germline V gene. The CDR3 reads CASRSGDRDYEQYF. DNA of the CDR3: TGCGCCAGCAGATCCGGGGACAGGGATTACGAGCAGTACTTC.

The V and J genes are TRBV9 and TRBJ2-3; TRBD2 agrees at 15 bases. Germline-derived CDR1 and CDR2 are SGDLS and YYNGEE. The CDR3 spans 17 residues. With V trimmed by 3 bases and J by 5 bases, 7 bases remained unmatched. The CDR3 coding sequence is TGTGCCAGCAGCGCTCGGACTAGCGGGGGGGCCGGAGATACGCAGTATTTT. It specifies CASSARTSGGAGDTQYF.

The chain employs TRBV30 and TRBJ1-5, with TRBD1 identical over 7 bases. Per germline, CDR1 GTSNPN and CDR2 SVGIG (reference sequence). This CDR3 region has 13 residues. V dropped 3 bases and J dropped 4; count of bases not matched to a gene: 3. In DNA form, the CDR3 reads TGTGCCTGGAGCGGGGACAGTAATCAGCCCCAGCATTTT. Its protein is CAWSGDSNQPQHF.

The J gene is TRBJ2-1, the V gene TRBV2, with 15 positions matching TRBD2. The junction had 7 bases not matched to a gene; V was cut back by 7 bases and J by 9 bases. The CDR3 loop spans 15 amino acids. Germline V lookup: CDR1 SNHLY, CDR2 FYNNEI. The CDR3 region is CASTGLAGGSGEQFF. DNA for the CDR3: TGTGCCAGCACCGGACTAGCGGGGGGGTCCGGTGAGCAGTTCTTC.

The DNA for the CDR3 is TGCGCCAGCAGCTTGGTTGGCAGGTTAAGCAGGGAGCTGTTTTTT. It specifies CASSLVGRLSRELFF. The chain couples TRBV5-1 to TRBJ2-2; no clear D gene. This CDR3 spans 15 amino acids. With 0 bases removed from V and 9 bases from J, the gap between germline ends came to 15 bases. Germline CDR1 SGHRS, CDR2 YFSETQ.

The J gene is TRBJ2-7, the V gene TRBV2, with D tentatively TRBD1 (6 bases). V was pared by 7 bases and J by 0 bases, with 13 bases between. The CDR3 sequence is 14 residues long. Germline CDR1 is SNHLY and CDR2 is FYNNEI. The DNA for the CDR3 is TGTGCCAGCACTGCGACAGGCAGCTCCTACGAGCAGTACTTC. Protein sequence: CASTATGSSYEQYF. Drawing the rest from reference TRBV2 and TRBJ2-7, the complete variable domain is EPEVTQTPSHQVTQMGQEVILRCVPISNHLYFYWYRQILGQKVEFLVSFYNNEISEKSEIFDDQFSVERPDGSNFTLKIRSTKLEDSAMYFCASTATGSSYEQYFGPGTRLTVT.

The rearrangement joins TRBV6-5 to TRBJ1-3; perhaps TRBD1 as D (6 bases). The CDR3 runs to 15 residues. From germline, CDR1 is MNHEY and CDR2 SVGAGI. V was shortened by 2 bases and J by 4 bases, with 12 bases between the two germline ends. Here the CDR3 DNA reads TGTGCCAGCAGTTACACAGGGTCGTACGGAAACACCATATATTTT. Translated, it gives CASSYTGSYGNTIYF.

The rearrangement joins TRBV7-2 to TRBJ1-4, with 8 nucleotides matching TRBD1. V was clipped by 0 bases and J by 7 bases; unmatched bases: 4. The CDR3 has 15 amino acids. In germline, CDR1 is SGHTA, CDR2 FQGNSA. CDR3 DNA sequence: TGTGCCAGCAGCTTAGCACAGGGGGGGAGTGAAAAACTGTTTTTT. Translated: CASSLAQGGSEKLFF.

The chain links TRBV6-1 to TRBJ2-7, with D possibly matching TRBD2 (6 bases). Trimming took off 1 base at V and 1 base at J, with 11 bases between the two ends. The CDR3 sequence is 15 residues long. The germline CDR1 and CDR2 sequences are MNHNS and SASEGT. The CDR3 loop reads CASSEDPGGSYEQYF. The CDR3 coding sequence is TGTGCCAGCAGTGAAGACCCCGGGGGTTCCTACGAGCAGTACTTC.

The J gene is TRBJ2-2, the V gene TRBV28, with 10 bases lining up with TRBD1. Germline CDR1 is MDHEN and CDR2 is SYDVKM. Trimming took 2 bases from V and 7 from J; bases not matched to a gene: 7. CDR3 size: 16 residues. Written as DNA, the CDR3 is TGTGCCAGCAGTTTAACCGGGACAGGGGCGTACGGGGAGCTGTTTTTT. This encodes CASSLTGTGAYGELFF.

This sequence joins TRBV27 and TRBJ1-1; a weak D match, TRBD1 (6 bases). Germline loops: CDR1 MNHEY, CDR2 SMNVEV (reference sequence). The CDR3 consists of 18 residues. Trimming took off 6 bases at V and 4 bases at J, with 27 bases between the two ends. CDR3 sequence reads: CASSLPLRGWDSPTEAFF. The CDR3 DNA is TGTGCCAGCAGCCTTCCATTAAGGGGGTGGGATTCCCCCACTGAAGCTTTCTTT.

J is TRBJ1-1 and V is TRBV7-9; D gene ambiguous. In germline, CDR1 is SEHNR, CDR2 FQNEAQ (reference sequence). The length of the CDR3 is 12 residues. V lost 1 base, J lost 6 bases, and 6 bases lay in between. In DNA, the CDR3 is TGTGCCAGCAGCTTAGTACAGCCTGAAGCTTTCTTT. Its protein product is CASSLVQPEAFF.

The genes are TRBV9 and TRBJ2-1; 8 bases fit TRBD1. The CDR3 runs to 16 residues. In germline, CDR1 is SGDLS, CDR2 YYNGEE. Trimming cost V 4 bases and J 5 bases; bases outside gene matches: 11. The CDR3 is CASSTQPRTGNNEQFF. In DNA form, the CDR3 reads TGTGCCAGCAGCACCCAACCACGGACAGGGAACAATGAGCAGTTCTTC.

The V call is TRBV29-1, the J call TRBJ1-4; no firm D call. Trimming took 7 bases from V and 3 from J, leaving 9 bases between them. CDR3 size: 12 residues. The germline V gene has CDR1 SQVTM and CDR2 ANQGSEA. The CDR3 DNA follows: TGCAGCGCCCTCGGGTCTAATGAAAAACTGTTTTTT. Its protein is CSALGSNEKLFF.

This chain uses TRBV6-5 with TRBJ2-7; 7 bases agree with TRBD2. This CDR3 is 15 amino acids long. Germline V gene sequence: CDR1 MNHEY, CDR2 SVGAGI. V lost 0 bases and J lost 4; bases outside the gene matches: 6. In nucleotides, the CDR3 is TGTGCCAGCAGTTACTCGCCGAGGGGACTATACGAGCAGTACTTC. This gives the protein CASSYSPRGLYEQYF.

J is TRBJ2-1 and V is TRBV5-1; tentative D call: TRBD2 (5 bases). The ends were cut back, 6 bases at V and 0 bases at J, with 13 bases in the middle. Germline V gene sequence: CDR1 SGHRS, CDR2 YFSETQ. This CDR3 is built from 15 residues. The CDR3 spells CASMSGSGSYNEQFF. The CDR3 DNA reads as TGCGCCAGCATGTCGGGGTCAGGCTCCTACAATGAGCAGTTCTTC.

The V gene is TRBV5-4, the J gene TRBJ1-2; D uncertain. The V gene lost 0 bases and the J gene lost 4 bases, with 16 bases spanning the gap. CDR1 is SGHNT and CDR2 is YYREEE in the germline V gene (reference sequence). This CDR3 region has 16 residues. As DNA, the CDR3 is TGTGCCAGCAGCTTGGTCGGATCGGGATTTGGCTATGGCTACACCTTC. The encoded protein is CASSLVGSGFGYGYTF.

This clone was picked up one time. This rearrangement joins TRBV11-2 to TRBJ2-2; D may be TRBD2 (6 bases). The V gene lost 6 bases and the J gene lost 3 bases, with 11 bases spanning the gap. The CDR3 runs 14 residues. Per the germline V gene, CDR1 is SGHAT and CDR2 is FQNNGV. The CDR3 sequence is CASRRDGYTGELFF. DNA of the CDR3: TGTGCCAGCAGGCGGGACGGTTACACCGGGGAGCTGTTTTTT.

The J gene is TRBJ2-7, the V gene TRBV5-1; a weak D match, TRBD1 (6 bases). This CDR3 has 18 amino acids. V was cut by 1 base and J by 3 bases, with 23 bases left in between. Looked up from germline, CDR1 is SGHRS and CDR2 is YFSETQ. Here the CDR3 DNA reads TGCGCCAGCAGCTTGACCTTTTCGGACAGTGAGTTCCTCTACGAGCAGTACTTC. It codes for CASSLTFSDSEFLYEQYF. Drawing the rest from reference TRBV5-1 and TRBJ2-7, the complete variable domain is KAGVTQTPRYLIKTRGQQVTLSCSPISGHRSVSWYQQTPGQGLQFLFEYFSETQRNKGNFPGRFSGRQFSNSRSEMNVSTLELGDSALYLCASSLTFSDSEFLYEQYFGPGTRLTVT.

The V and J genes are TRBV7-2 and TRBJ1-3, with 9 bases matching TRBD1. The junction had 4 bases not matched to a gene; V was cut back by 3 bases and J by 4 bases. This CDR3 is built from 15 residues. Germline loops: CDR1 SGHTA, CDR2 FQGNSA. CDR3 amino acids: CASSLGQGPGNTIYF. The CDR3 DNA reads TGTGCCAGCAGCTTGGGACAGGGCCCAGGAAACACCATATATTTT.

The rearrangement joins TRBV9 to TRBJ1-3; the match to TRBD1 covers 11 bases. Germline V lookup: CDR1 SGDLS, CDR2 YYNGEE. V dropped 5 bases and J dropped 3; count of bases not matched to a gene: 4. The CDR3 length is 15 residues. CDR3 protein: CASSLGQGVGNTIYF. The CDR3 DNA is TGTGCCAGCAGTTTGGGACAGGGGGTTGGAAACACCATATATTTT. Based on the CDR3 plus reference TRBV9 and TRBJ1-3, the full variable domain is DSGVTQTPKHLITATGQRVTLRCSPRSGDLSVYWYQQSLDQGLQFLIQYYNGEERAKGNILERFSAQQFPDLHSELNLSSLELGDSALYFCASSLGQGVGNTIYFGEGSWLTVV.

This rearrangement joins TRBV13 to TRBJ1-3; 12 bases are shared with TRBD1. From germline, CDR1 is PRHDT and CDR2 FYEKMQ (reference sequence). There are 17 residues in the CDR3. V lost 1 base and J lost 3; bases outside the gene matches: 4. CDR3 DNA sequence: TGTGCCAGCAGCTTAGTTGGGACAGGGGGCTTTGGAAACACCATATATTTT. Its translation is CASSLVGTGGFGNTIYF. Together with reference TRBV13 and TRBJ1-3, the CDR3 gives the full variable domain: AAGVIQSPRHLIKEKRETATLKCYPIPRHDTVYWYQQGPGQDPQFLISFYEKMQSDKGSIPDRFSAQQFSDYHSELNMSSLELGDSALYFCASSLVGTGGFGNTIYFGEGSWLTVV.

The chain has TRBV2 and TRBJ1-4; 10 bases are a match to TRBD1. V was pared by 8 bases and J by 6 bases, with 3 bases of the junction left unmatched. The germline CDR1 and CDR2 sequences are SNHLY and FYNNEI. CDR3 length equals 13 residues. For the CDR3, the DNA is TGTGCCAGCTCCGACAGGGGGCATGAAAAACTGTTTTTT. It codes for CASSDRGHEKLFF.

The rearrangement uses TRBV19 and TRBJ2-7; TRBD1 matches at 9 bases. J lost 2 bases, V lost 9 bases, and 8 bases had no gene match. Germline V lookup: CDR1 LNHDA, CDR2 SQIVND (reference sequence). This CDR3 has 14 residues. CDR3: CASSAGTGPYEQYF. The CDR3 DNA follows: TGTGCCAGCTCCGCCGGGACAGGGCCCTACGAGCAGTACTTC.